The clone carrying this T cell receptor (beta chain) showed up just a few times. This entry is derived from a study of identical twins. Trimming removed 4 bases from V and 4 bases from J, with 14 bases in between. Germline V gene data show CDR1 as SGHRS and CDR2 as YFSETQ. The CDR3 has 14 amino acids. TCRdb redid the calling of the 5' RACE reads with MiXCR, one entry per CDR3 protein. The sample carries 450,000 or so distinct CDR3 sequences, approximately 15% recorded once. These data were also reused for a study on yellow fever vaccine responses in identical twins.

The clonotype was recovered from a young woman in good health. The chain links TRBV5-1 to TRBJ1-1; D gene ambiguous. Material for sequencing was CD4+ T cells sorted from blood. This CDR3 reads CASSRRSGFTEAFF. The CDR3 bases are TGCGCCAGCAGCCGTAGATCCGGGTTCACTGAAGCTTTCTTT.